Following are 23 T cell receptor beta chains from one sample sequenced in a study of PD-1 blockade in classical Hodgkin lymphoma. Every one of the patients relapsed after autologous stem cell transplantation (brentuximab vedotin exposure was variable). Clones were read by immunoSEQ multiplex PCR, and TCRdb kept only the in-frame ones, dropping some. The sample has about 21,000 clones; about two thirds are singletons. Specimen: peripheral blood mononuclear cells (PBMCs), collected at baseline. Receptors originate from a human donor with classical Hodgkin lymphoma.

This clone appeared a single time. The gene calls are TRBV10-3 and TRBJ2-7; 13 bases match TRBD2. V dropped 3 bases and J dropped 2; count of bases not matched to a gene: 4. Germline values: CDR1 ENHRY, CDR2 SYGVKD. This CDR3 is 16 amino acids long. CDR3 protein: CAISDTLAGGPYEQYF. DNA of the CDR3: TGTGCCATCAGTGATACACTAGCGGGAGGGCCCTACGAGCAGTACTTC.

The chain employs TRBV19 and TRBJ2-2; no clear D gene. Germline-derived CDR1 and CDR2 are LNHDA and SQIVND (reference sequence). This CDR3 spans 15 amino acids. Between the trimmed V and J ends, which lost 2 bases and 1 base, there was a span of 8 bases. CDR3 in amino acids: CASSITTGNTGELFF. The CDR3 DNA sequence: TGTGCCAGTAGTATAACGACGGGGAACACCGGGGAGCTGTTTTTT.

The chain is built from TRBV6-1 and TRBJ2-4; TRBD1 might be the D (5 bases). Between the trimmed V and J ends, which lost 0 bases and 2 bases, there was a span of 17 bases. CDR3 size: 18 residues. The germline gives CDR1 MNHNS, CDR2 SASEGT. The CDR3 reads CASSEAGNRLGPKNIQYF. The CDR3 DNA reads TGTGCCAGCAGTGAAGCGGGAAACAGGCTAGGGCCCAAAAACATTCAGTACTTC.

The genes are TRBV7-8 and TRBJ1-3, with D hard to call. CDR3 length: 14 residues. Germline loops: CDR1 SGHVS, CDR2 FQNEAQ. Trimming shortened V by 2 bases and J by 4 bases, and 9 bases separated the two germline ends. The CDR3 loop is CASSLSRHGNTIYF. DNA of the CDR3: TGTGCCAGCAGCTTATCCAGACACGGAAACACCATATATTTT.

The rearrangement joins TRBV5-1 to TRBJ1-3; TRBD1 aligns across 7 bases. CDR1 and CDR2 (germline): SGHRS, YFSETQ. The trim removed 0 bases at V and 3 bases at J, leaving 9 bases unmatched. The CDR3 loop spans 17 amino acids. This CDR3 is CASSLEGVGTVGNTIYF. The CDR3 nucleotides read TGCGCCAGCAGCTTGGAGGGGGTTGGGACAGTTGGAAACACCATATATTTT.

V and J are TRBV19 and TRBJ1-6; D call uncertain. The CDR3 length is 16 residues. Trimming removed 3 bases from V and 4 bases from J, with 13 bases in between. Germline V gives CDR1 LNHDA, CDR2 SQIVND (reference sequence). This CDR3 reads CASSIYGQDYNSPLHF. The CDR3 region has the DNA TGTGCCAGTAGTATTTATGGTCAGGATTATAATTCACCCCTCCACTTT. The variable domain in full, with the rest retrieved from reference TRBV19 and TRBJ1-6, is DGGITQSPKYLFRKEGQNVTLSCEQNLNHDAMYWYRQDPGQGLRLIYYSQIVNDFQKGDIAEGYSVSREKKESFPLTVTSAQKNPTAFYLCASSIYGQDYNSPLHFGNGTRLTVT.

The chain carries TRBV18 and TRBJ2-5; D not certain. Germline loops: CDR1 KGHSH, CDR2 LQKENI. V lost 3 bases, J lost 1 base, and 6 bases lay in between. CDR3 length: 13 amino acids. Here the CDR3 DNA reads TGTGCCAGCTCACCGAACCTCCAAGAGACCCAGTACTTC. Amino acids: CASSPNLQETQYF.

In its sample, this clone was seen a few times. The chain uses TRBV5-1 and TRBJ1-1, with D hard to call. The CDR3 spans 15 residues. Trimming took 3 bases from V and 6 from J, leaving 18 bases between them. The germline V gene has CDR1 SGHRS and CDR2 YFSETQ. CDR3 amino acids: CASSSPGIPGAEAFF. CDR3 sequence (DNA): TGCGCCAGCAGCTCTCCAGGTATTCCTGGTGCTGAAGCTTTCTTT.

This sequence joins TRBV10-3 and TRBJ2-1; D possibly corresponds to TRBD1 (6 bases). Trimming took 2 bases from V and 5 from J, leaving 13 bases between them. The CDR3 is 15 residues long. Germline values: CDR1 ENHRY, CDR2 SYGVKD. CDR3: CAISEGQGRDNEQFF. In DNA, the CDR3 is TGTGCCATCAGTGAGGGGCAGGGGAGAGACAATGAGCAGTTCTTC.

This clone ranks as medium-sized. Other DNA sequences in the sample encode the same CDR3. The CDR3 DNA follows: TGCGCCAGCAGCCAAGAGACAGGACACTACGAGCAGTACTTC. This translates into CASSQETGHYEQYF. The chain uses TRBV4-3 and TRBJ2-7; tentatively, D is TRBD1 (6 bases). Germline CDR1 LGHNA, CDR2 YSLEER. The CDR3 loop spans 14 amino acids. Trimming removed 0 bases from V and 3 bases from J, with 9 bases in between.

CDR3 region: CATLQGGSYEQYF. The CDR3 nucleotides read TGTGCCACACTTCAGGGGGGCTCCTACGAGCAGTACTTC. The chain recombines TRBV10-3 with TRBJ2-7, with a tentative D call TRBD1 (7 bases). CDR3 size: 13 residues. Deletions cut 10 bases from V and 0 bases from J, with 13 bases between. Germline V gives CDR1 ENHRY, CDR2 SYGVKD.

This chain connects TRBV4-3 to TRBJ1-2, with D uncertain. The germline V gene has CDR1 LGHNA and CDR2 YSLEER. Trimming shortened V by 0 bases and J by 6 bases, and 5 bases separated the two germline ends. The CDR3 contains 12 residues. CDR3 nucleotides: TGCGCCAGCAGCCAAGATAGTCATGGCTACACCTTC. Amino acid sequence: CASSQDSHGYTF.

The rearrangement uses TRBV30 and TRBJ1-2, with 8 bases lining up with TRBD1. CDR1 is GTSNPN and CDR2 is SVGIG in the germline V gene (reference sequence). The CDR3 runs to 13 residues. The V and J ends lost 2 bases and 4 bases, in that order; junction bases with no gene match: 3. CDR3 coding DNA: TGTGCCTGGAGTAATGGACAGGGCTATGGCTACACCTTC. It translates to CAWSNGQGYGYTF.

The CDR3 DNA reads as TGTGCCAGCAGCACAGGGTTGGGATTGGGCACAGATACGCAGTATTTT. Its protein is CASSTGLGLGTDTQYF. V and J are TRBV5-6 and TRBJ2-3, with a possible D match to TRBD1 (6 bases). Trimming removed 4 bases from V and 1 base from J, with 16 bases in between. CDR3 length: 16 residues. Germline CDR1 is SGHDT and CDR2 is YYEEEE.

By share, this clone counts as medium-sized (0.01 to 0.1%). The chain employs TRBV19 and TRBJ1-1; possible D gene TRBD1, 6 bases. Trimming took off 3 bases at V and 5 bases at J, with 16 bases between the two ends. The CDR3 is 15 amino acids. Looked up from germline, CDR1 is LNHDA and CDR2 is SQIVND (reference sequence). This CDR3 is CASSIPPRGRTEAFF. Here the CDR3 DNA reads TGTGCCAGTAGTATCCCCCCCAGGGGTAGGACTGAAGCTTTCTTT.

The gene calls are TRBV19 and TRBJ1-1; D not resolved. The CDR3 contains 11 residues. From germline, CDR1 is LNHDA and CDR2 SQIVND (reference sequence). Trimming cost V 7 bases and J 0 bases, with 3 bases left between them. CDR3 DNA sequence: TGTGCCAGTAAGGTGAACACTGAAGCTTTCTTT. Amino acids: CASKVNTEAFF.

The chain is built from TRBV21-1 and TRBJ2-3; TRBD1, the table's D call, was not compared with the DNA. TRBV21-1 is a known pseudogene. This CDR3 has 15 residues. The CDR3 bases are TGTGCCAGCAGAGGGACAGGGGATAGCACAGATACGCAGTATTTT. It yields the protein CASRGTGDSTDTQYF.

The chain combines TRBV14 with TRBJ2-5, with D possibly matching TRBD2 (6 bases). The germline V gene has CDR1 SGHDN and CDR2 FVKESK. The V end was cut by 0 bases, the J end by 8 bases, with 22 bases between. The CDR3 loop spans 17 amino acids. The DNA for the CDR3 is TGTGCCAGCAGCCAAGATATTAGCGGCCCCCGTTCACTAACCCAGTACTTC. As protein: CASSQDISGPRSLTQYF. The whole variable domain, filled in from reference TRBV14 and TRBJ2-5, reads EAGVTQFPSHSVIEKGQTVTLRCDPISGHDNLYWYRRVMGKEIKFLLHFVKESKQDESGMPNNRFLAERTGGTYSTLKVQPAELEDSGVYFCASSQDISGPRSLTQYFGPGTRLLVL.

The chain uses TRBV5-6 and TRBJ1-1, with 9 bases fitting TRBD1. After removal of 3 bases from V and 2 bases from J, the junction contained 5 bases not matched to a gene. Germline loops: CDR1 SGHDT, CDR2 YYEEEE. This CDR3 has 15 residues. The CDR3 reads CASSSYRGHNTEAFF. For the CDR3, the DNA is TGTGCCAGCAGCTCATACAGGGGGCATAACACTGAAGCTTTCTTT. Looking up the rest from reference TRBV5-6 and TRBJ1-1 gives the full variable domain: DAGVTQSPTHLIKTRGQQVTLRCSPKSGHDTVSWYQQALGQGPQFIFQYYEEEERQRGNFPDRFSGHQFPNYSSELNVNALLLGDSALYLCASSSYRGHNTEAFFGQGTRLTVV.

The rearrangement joins TRBV5-1 to TRBJ1-5, with D perhaps TRBD1 (5 bases). This CDR3 contains 15 residues. V lost 0 bases to trimming and J lost 7 bases, with 14 bases between them. Germline V lookup: CDR1 SGHRS, CDR2 YFSETQ. The DNA of the CDR3 is TGCGCCAGCAGCTTGGGAACCACTGACAGACAGCCCCAGCATTTT. It translates to CASSLGTTDRQPQHF.

This clone counts as medium-sized. CDR3 in amino acids: CASSPGGETTGELFF. CDR3 DNA: TGTGCCAGCAGTCCCGGGGGGGAGACCACCGGGGAGCTGTTTTTT. The V call is TRBV28, the J call TRBJ2-2; TRBD2 matches 8 bases. The CDR3 has 15 amino acids. V was pared by 5 bases and J by 4 bases, with 6 bases of the junction left unmatched. Germline values: CDR1 MDHEN, CDR2 SYDVKM.

This clone was counted a few times. This chain connects TRBV6-5 to TRBJ2-1; D call uncertain. The length of the CDR3 is 13 residues. Germline values: CDR1 MNHEY, CDR2 SVGAGI. Deletions cut 2 bases from V and 6 bases from J, with 8 bases between. The DNA for the CDR3 is TGTGCCAGCAGTTACGACCGGCTCAATGAGCAGTTCTTC. The encoded protein is CASSYDRLNEQFF.

V and J are TRBV7-9 and TRBJ2-7; D not certain. The CDR3 has 13 residues. The V end was cut by 1 base, the J end by 2 bases, with 6 bases between. The V gene's germline CDR1 is SEHNR and CDR2 FQNEAQ (reference sequence). The CDR3 sequence is CASSLDGPYEQYF. CDR3 sequence (DNA): TGTGCCAGCAGCTTAGACGGACCCTACGAGCAGTACTTC.